This paragraph reports one T cell receptor beta chain. Its antigen is currently not known. No much larger clone exists at a distance of one base, and base qualities are not known. This sample was included in a study of T cell responses to AZD1222 COVID-19 vaccine (dated by TCRdb to about 2021). Study-wide context: TCR sequencing was performed for more than 230 trial participants, of whom 207 were given two doses of AZD1222 and some 25 were given two doses of MenACWY control vaccine. Trial participants were enrolled by age into 18-55, 56-69 and 70-plus year subgroups, with approximately 150, 30 and 60 TCR-sequenced participants respectively.

The CDR3 regions of human TCRbeta chains were analyzed by immunosequencing. Under the source paper's analysis protocol: Repertoire TCRs were checked for matches against a reference library of SARS-CoV-2-specific TCRs that had been generated using the MIRA antigen-specificity platform. Breadth was defined as the fraction of unique TCRs that were SARS-CoV-2-associated, and depth was defined as the fraction of total T cells that were SARS-CoV-2-associated. Using the MIRA data, every spike-specific TCR was mapped to the spike region that the TCR reacted to and assigned to either a CD4 or a CD8 class. Log10-transformed breadth and depth values were compared by one-way ANOVA with Sidak's multiple comparisons tests. TCRdb obtained this table from immuneACCESS and retained in-frame rearrangements with V and J assigned. These tables miss some clones; where compared with another copy, unresolved V genes account for less than half of the shortfall, and the remainder is unexplained. V and J calls and clone size are as listed in that table; D and trimming were resolved from the DNA. The sample table contains some 170,000 clones; only one count was recorded for 88% of them. The top ten clonotypes cover 4% to 5.5% of the sample.

This sample's time point label indicates: about 28 days (+/-7) after the second vaccine dose. AZD1222 recipients given second doses at about 4 weeks or at about 12 weeks were pooled, since spike-specific TCR depth and breadth were not found to differ between the two schedules. Vaccinee samples came from UK trials COV001 and COV002, including a single-blind randomized controlled phase 2/3 trial of AZD1222 (ChAdOx1 nCoV-19) in healthy adults. For TCRbeta chain sequencing, PBMC samples from trial participants were taken at day 0 and at day 28 after the second dose. The germline V gene provides CDR1 SGHVS and CDR2 FNYEAQ. V was cut back by 1 base and J by 1 base, leaving a gap of 13 bases between them. The CDR3 numbers 16 residues from cysteine through phenylalanine. The entry retains the CDR3 DNA only, 48 bases that are in frame from base 1. Beyond this particular receptor, the publication reports: Participants were mostly white British, with more females than males. The authors suggested clonal diversity may have been underestimated. CD4 TCRs associated with the vaccine covered the entire spike protein, and the dominant responses were in regions 160-218 and 743-854. After two AZD1222 doses, spike-specific TCR breadth and depth were significantly higher than at day 0 and than in MenACWY recipients. Because no day 14 peak-response samples were available, the repertoires could be characterized only after the peak T cell response. Epitopes outside the regions mutated in the B.1.351 and B.1.1.7 variants were reportedly recognized by nearly half of the unique spike-specific TCRs. Conclusions about previously exposed vaccinees are limited because only six or seven AZD1222 recipients were SARS-CoV-2 seropositive at baseline. In the small 56-69-year group, the increase in depth fell short of significance, most likely because of low power.

The chain uses TRBV7-6 and TRBJ1-1; TRBD1 is a weak D gene call, 5 bases matching. This specimen consisted of peripheral blood, obtained 28 days after the second AZD1222 dose. The source is an adult who received the AZD1222 COVID-19 vaccine. The CDR3 protein: CASSLGGGVPNTEAFF. The sequenced DNA: TGTGCCAGCAGCTTAGGAGGAGGGGTGCCGAACACTGAAGCTTTCTTT.